Each of the 30 T cell receptor beta chains below was sequenced from the same sample in a study of OX40 agonist ivuxolimab in advanced cancers. Sequencing was performed with immunoSEQ multiplex PCR; in TCRdb, only in-frame clones are kept and a portion is missing. The sample has some 40,000 clones, about nine tenths seen once. Here the sequenced sample was CD4+ or CD8+ T cells sorted from blood, taken in a trial of the OX40 agonist ivuxolimab. The origin of the receptors is an adult with an advanced solid tumor such as melanoma, head and neck, liver or kidney cancer.

V is TRBV2 and J is TRBJ2-1; 13 nucleotides line up with TRBD2. V was clipped by 5 bases and J by 6 bases; unmatched bases: 4. CDR3 size: 15 residues. The germline V gene encodes CDR1 SNHLY and CDR2 FYNNEI. As DNA, the CDR3 is TGTGCCAGCAGTCCCACTAGCGGGAGGGCCAATGAGCAGTTCTTC. Translation: CASSPTSGRANEQFF.

The chain is built from TRBV5-6 and TRBJ1-4; D unclear. This CDR3 contains 13 residues. Between the trimmed V and J ends, which lost 4 bases and 7 bases, there was a span of 11 bases. Germline V gene data show CDR1 as SGHDT and CDR2 as YYEEEE. The CDR3 loop reads CASSTGLAEKLFF. The CDR3 DNA follows: TGTGCCAGCAGCACCGGACTGGCTGAAAAACTGTTTTTT.

The J gene is TRBJ2-5, the V gene TRBV27, with D possibly matching TRBD2 (5 bases). Germline V gene sequence: CDR1 MNHEY, CDR2 SMNVEV (reference sequence). The CDR3 loop spans 16 amino acids. V lost 0 bases to trimming and J lost 5 bases, with 16 bases between them. Here the CDR3 reads CASSLSPNTGFETQYF. The DNA for the CDR3 is TGTGCCAGCAGTTTATCGCCTAATACGGGATTTGAGACCCAGTACTTC.

Only one count was recorded for this clone. The chain employs TRBV7-2 and TRBJ2-3, with 10 bases matching TRBD2. Germline CDR1 SGHTA, CDR2 FQGNSA. V shed 2 bases, J shed 2 bases, and the junction held 7 bases outside the gene matches. The CDR3 is 17 amino acids. The CDR3 here is CASSLTPSGSYTDTQYF. In DNA form, the CDR3 reads TGTGCCAGCAGCTTAACACCTAGCGGGAGTTACACAGATACGCAGTATTTT.

The chain couples TRBV4-1 to TRBJ2-1; D is undetermined. The CDR3 has 17 residues. CDR1 and CDR2 (germline): MGHRA, YSYEKL. Trimming pared 0 bases from V and 10 bases from J, leaving 22 bases between. The CDR3 is CASSQDPLVSIRMEQFF. The CDR3 DNA is TGCGCCAGCAGCCAAGATCCCTTAGTTTCTATTCGGATGGAGCAGTTCTTC.

The chain carries TRBV28 and TRBJ2-2, with D possibly TRBD2 on 6 matching bases. Germline V lookup: CDR1 MDHEN, CDR2 SYDVKM. The CDR3 consists of 16 residues. V lost 4 bases and J 2 bases, leaving 14 bases between the germline ends. CDR3 DNA sequence: TGTGCCAGCAGTTCTAAGCCGGGACTCAACACCGGGGAGCTGTTTTTT. This sequence encodes CASSSKPGLNTGELFF.

This chain links TRBV4-1 with TRBJ2-1, with TRBD2 as a possible D gene (5 bases). V lost 4 bases and J lost 2, with 27 bases in between. Germline CDR1 reads MGHRA; CDR2 reads YSYEKL. This CDR3 contains 20 residues. The DNA of the CDR3 is TGCGCCAGCAGCCCACGAGGAGGTCAAACAAGGGTAGGAACCTACAATGAGCAGTTCTTC. It yields the protein CASSPRGGQTRVGTYNEQFF.

This CDR3 reads CASSLGQQETQYF. CDR3 nucleotides: TGTGCCAGCAGTTTAGGCCAGCAAGAGACCCAGTACTTC. This chain links TRBV28 with TRBJ2-5; D uncertain. Germline-derived CDR1 and CDR2 are MDHEN and SYDVKM. The CDR3 sequence is 13 residues long. V lost 2 bases, J lost 2 bases, and 6 bases lay in between.

The chain employs TRBV12-5 and TRBJ2-7, with D possibly being TRBD1 (5 bases). This CDR3 comprises 13 residues. Looked up from germline, CDR1 is LGHNT and CDR2 is FRNRAP. Between the trimmed V and J ends, which lost 3 bases and 2 bases, there was a span of 8 bases. CDR3 nucleotides: TGTGCTAGTGGTTTAGGGGCCCCCTACGAGCAGTACTTC. This sequence encodes CASGLGAPYEQYF.

This chain uses TRBV11-3 with TRBJ2-2; TRBD1 or TRBD2 may be the D gene (6 bases each). The CDR3 runs to 15 residues. Germline CDR1 reads SGHNT; CDR2 reads YENEEA. V lost 2 bases, J lost 5 bases, and 12 bases lay in between. CDR3: CASSLQAGHTGELFF. The CDR3 nucleotides are TGTGCCAGCAGCTTACAGGCGGGACATACCGGGGAGCTGTTTTTT.

V usage is TRBV5-4 and J usage is TRBJ2-3; no reliable D call. CDR3 size: 13 residues. The ends were cut back, 4 bases at V and 0 bases at J, with 6 bases in the middle. CDR1 is SGHNT and CDR2 is YYREEE in the germline V gene (reference sequence). Here the CDR3 reads CASSGTSTDTQYF. CDR3 in DNA: TGTGCCAGCAGCGGAACTAGCACAGATACGCAGTATTTT.

The J gene is TRBJ2-7, the V gene TRBV5-1; TRBD2 aligns across 7 bases. In germline, CDR1 is SGHRS, CDR2 YFSETQ. V lost 4 bases to trimming and J lost 4 bases; unmatched junction nucleotides: 14. The CDR3 contains 16 residues. CDR3 sequence (DNA): TGCGCCAGCAGCCTGCAGGATTGGGGAGGGCGATACGAGCAGTACTTC. Translated: CASSLQDWGGRYEQYF.

This clone showed up just a few times. V and J are TRBV28 and TRBJ2-3; 8 nucleotides agree with TRBD2. V was clipped by 2 bases and J by 2 bases; unmatched bases: 3. CDR3 length: 15 amino acids. Germline CDR1 reads MDHEN; CDR2 reads SYDVKM. CDR3 loop: CASSLVLAVTDTQYF. The CDR3 DNA reads TGTGCCAGCAGTTTAGTACTAGCGGTCACAGATACGCAGTATTTT.

Relative to its sample, this clone is large (0.1 to 1%). This chain connects TRBV27 to TRBJ2-7; D tentatively fits TRBD1 or TRBD2 (6 bases each). The CDR3 has 15 residues. The V gene's germline CDR1 is MNHEY and CDR2 SMNVEV (reference sequence). Trimming took 1 base from V and 2 from J, leaving 12 bases between them. The CDR3 DNA is TGTGCCAGCAGTTTATTTGGGGGGCGCACCTACGAGCAGTACTTC. Translation gives CASSLFGGRTYEQYF.

This clone was recorded only once. The rearrangement links TRBV7-9 to TRBJ2-5, with a weak D call TRBD1 (5 bases). CDR1 is SEHNR and CDR2 is FQNEAQ in the germline V gene (reference sequence). The germline V and J ends were trimmed by 4 bases and 2 bases, with 11 bases remaining between them. CDR3 size: 14 residues. CDR3 nucleotide sequence: TGTGCCAGCAGCTCTGGACACCTTCAAGAGACCCAGTACTTC. It is translated as CASSSGHLQETQYF. The entire variable domain, with the rest obtained from reference TRBV7-9 and TRBJ2-5, is as follows: DTGVSQNPRHKITKRGQNVTFRCDPISEHNRLYWYRQTLGQGPEFLTYFQNEAQLEKSRLLSDRFSAERPKGSFSTLEIQRTEQGDSAMYLCASSSGHLQETQYFGPGTRLLVL.

The V call is TRBV4-1, the J call TRBJ2-3, with D possibly matching TRBD2 (6 bases). Germline lookup yields CDR1 MGHRA and CDR2 YSYEKL. The CDR3 spans 15 residues. Trimming took 0 bases from V and 0 from J, leaving 7 bases between them. For the CDR3, the DNA is TGCGCCAGCAGCCAAGACGGGAGAAGCACAGATACGCAGTATTTT. Amino acids: CASSQDGRSTDTQYF.

The chain is built from TRBV6-6 and TRBJ2-1; D could derive from TRBD1 or TRBD2 (5 bases each). In germline, CDR1 is MNHNY, CDR2 SVGAGI (reference sequence). This CDR3 contains 12 residues. V dropped 2 bases and J dropped 7 bases, with 6 bases sitting between them. DNA of the CDR3: TGTGCCAGCAGTTACGGGGGAAATGAGCAGTTCTTC. This codes for CASSYGGNEQFF.

The V call is TRBV5-6, the J call TRBJ2-1; D possibly uses TRBD1 or TRBD2 (5 bases each). Germline V gives CDR1 SGHDT, CDR2 YYEEEE. The V gene lost 5 bases and the J gene lost 1 base, with 16 bases spanning the gap. This CDR3 contains 16 residues. The chain's CDR3 is CASSWGGGSSYNEQFF. CDR3 nucleotide sequence: TGTGCCAGCAGTTGGGGCGGTGGGAGTTCCTACAATGAGCAGTTCTTC.

The chain is built from TRBV30 and TRBJ2-1; TRBD2 might be the D (6 bases). V lost 2 bases and J 6 bases, leaving 17 bases between the germline ends. Germline CDR1 reads GTSNPN; CDR2 reads SVGIG (reference sequence). The CDR3 is 15 residues long. CDR3 nucleotides: TGTGCCTGGAGTCCCTTAGCGGTACTGAGCAATGAGCAGTTCTTC. This encodes CAWSPLAVLSNEQFF.

V gene TRBV11-2 combines with J gene TRBJ1-2, with no clear D. Germline V lookup: CDR1 SGHAT, CDR2 FQNNGV. The CDR3 contains 18 residues. V was trimmed by 1 base and J by 1 base, leaving 19 bases between them. CDR3 residues: CASSLVVRYQLYNYGYTF. CDR3 coding DNA: TGTGCCAGCAGCTTAGTGGTCAGGTACCAGCTATATAACTATGGCTACACCTTC.

The rearrangement joins TRBV19 to TRBJ2-1; 8 bases match TRBD2. In germline, CDR1 is LNHDA, CDR2 SQIVND (reference sequence). The CDR3 is 13 amino acids. V shed 6 bases and J 8 bases; nucleotides not matched to a gene: 6. For the CDR3, the DNA is TGTGCCAGTAGCCGGGAGGGCATATATGAGCAGTTCTTC. Amino acid sequence: CASSREGIYEQFF.

This chain links TRBV10-3 with TRBJ2-5; D is undetermined. Matching the DNA end better, TRBJ2-7 makes the J call doubtful. The CDR3 has 12 amino acids. Germline CDR1 and CDR2: ENHRY and SYGVKD. The CDR3 is CAISDRAYEQYF. The CDR3 DNA follows: TGTGCCATCAGTGACAGAGCCTACGAGCAGTACTTC.

This chain connects TRBV7-9 to TRBJ2-5, with unresolved D. V lost 3 bases and J 5 bases, leaving 13 bases between the germline ends. Germline CDR1 is SEHNR and CDR2 is FQNEAQ (reference sequence). This CDR3 contains 14 residues. The CDR3 region is CASSFEPGEETQYF. CDR3 nucleotides: TGTGCCAGCAGCTTTGAACCTGGTGAGGAGACCCAGTACTTC.

The chain is built from TRBV4-1 and TRBJ2-2; 8 nucleotides match TRBD2. This CDR3 comprises 19 residues. Unmatched junction bases numbered 15, after V lost 2 bases and J lost 4 bases. CDR1 and CDR2 from the germline V gene are MGHRA and YSYEKL. This CDR3 reads CASSQRGRDPGGSTGELFF. Here the CDR3 DNA reads TGCGCCAGCAGCCAAAGGGGCCGGGACCCGGGGGGGAGCACCGGGGAGCTGTTTTTT.

V and J are TRBV28 and TRBJ1-5; D gene unclear. The CDR3 extends over 12 amino acids. In germline, CDR1 is MDHEN, CDR2 SYDVKM. V was shortened by 3 bases and J by 7 bases, with 7 bases between the two germline ends. CDR3 sequence (DNA): TGTGCCAGCAGTTTCGGGGAGCAGCCCCAGCATTTT. It specifies CASSFGEQPQHF.

The chain has TRBV27 and TRBJ1-5; TRBD1 aligns across 7 bases. V trimming: 5 bases; J trimming: 2 bases; junction bases outside the gene matches: 6. Germline V gene lookup returns CDR1 MNHEY and CDR2 SMNVEV (reference sequence). The CDR3 spans 15 residues. The CDR3 sequence: CASSTTRGRNQPQHF. As DNA, the CDR3 is TGTGCCAGCAGTACTACAAGGGGGCGCAATCAGCCCCAGCATTTT.

The chain is built from TRBV27 and TRBJ2-5; no reliable D call. The better agreement between TRBJ2-7 and the DNA end casts doubt on the J call. Germline V CDR1 and CDR2: MNHEY, SMNVEV (reference sequence). There are 13 residues in the CDR3. CDR3 protein: CASSLSTVGEQYF. CDR3 coding DNA: TGTGCCAGCAGTTTATCGACGGTGGGCGAGCAGTACTTC.

The rearrangement links TRBV19 to TRBJ2-3; D is perhaps TRBD2 (5 bases). Germline values: CDR1 LNHDA, CDR2 SQIVND (reference sequence). This CDR3 has 13 residues. V lost 7 bases and J lost 1, with 9 bases in between. The DNA for the CDR3 is TGTGCCAGTACCGGGGTTGGCACAGATACGCAGTATTTT. It codes for CASTGVGTDTQYF.

This clone was counted once. The rearrangement joins TRBV5-1 to TRBJ1-1, with 8 bases identical to TRBD1. Per germline, CDR1 SGHRS and CDR2 YFSETQ. Losses at the gene ends were 1 base for V and 1 base for J; bases not matched to a gene: 12. The CDR3 length is 18 residues. Written as DNA, the CDR3 is TGCGCCAGCAGCTTGTTAGGGACAGGCCACTTTTCGAACACTGAAGCTTTCTTT. It translates to CASSLLGTGHFSNTEAFF.

The chain combines TRBV9 with TRBJ2-1, with a possible D match to TRBD2 (5 bases). The CDR3 loop spans 14 amino acids. V gave up 0 bases and J gave up 5 bases, with 9 bases separating them. CDR1 is SGDLS, CDR2 YYNGEE, per germline. The DNA of the CDR3 is TGTGCCAGCAGCGTAGGAGAACTAGACAATGAGCAGTTCTTC. Encoded protein: CASSVGELDNEQFF.